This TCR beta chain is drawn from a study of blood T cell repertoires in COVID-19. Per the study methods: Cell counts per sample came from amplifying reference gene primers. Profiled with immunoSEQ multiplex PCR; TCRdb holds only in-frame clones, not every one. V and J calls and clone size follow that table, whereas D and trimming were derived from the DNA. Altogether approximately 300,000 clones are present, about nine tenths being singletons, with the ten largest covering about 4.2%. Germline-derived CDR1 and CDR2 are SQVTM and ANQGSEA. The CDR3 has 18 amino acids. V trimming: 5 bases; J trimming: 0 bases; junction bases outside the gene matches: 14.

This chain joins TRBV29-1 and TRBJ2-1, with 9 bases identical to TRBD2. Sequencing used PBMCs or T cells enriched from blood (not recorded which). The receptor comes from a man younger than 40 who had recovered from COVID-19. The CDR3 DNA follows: TGCAGCGTTACGAAATTAGCGGGAGTCCCGAGCTCCTACAATGAGCAGTTCTTC. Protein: CSVTKLAGVPSSYNEQFF.